This T cell receptor (beta chain) emerged from a study of blood T cell repertoires in COVID-19. Cohorts were determined from participant-reported clinical history. This clone has only one observation. The CDR3 length is 14 residues. V lost 3 bases, J lost 1 base, and 2 bases stayed unmatched. Germline CDR1 and CDR2: SEHNR and FQNEAQ (reference sequence). Original processing notes: Cell counts per sample came from amplifying reference gene primers. Clones were sequenced by immunoSEQ multiplex PCR, and TCRdb holds only the in-frame ones, with some missing. That table furnishes V, J and clone size, whereas the DNA furnished D and trimming. The sample holds approximately 300,000 clones, about nine tenths seen once.

The receptor was derived from a man in his 60s who had recovered from COVID-19. The chain links TRBV7-9 to TRBJ2-5; 7 nucleotides match TRBD1. Sequenced input: PBMCs or T cells enriched from blood (not recorded which). CDR3 DNA sequence: TGTGCCAGCAGCTTGGGACAGCCCCAAGAGACCCAGTACTTC. Protein: CASSLGQPQETQYF.